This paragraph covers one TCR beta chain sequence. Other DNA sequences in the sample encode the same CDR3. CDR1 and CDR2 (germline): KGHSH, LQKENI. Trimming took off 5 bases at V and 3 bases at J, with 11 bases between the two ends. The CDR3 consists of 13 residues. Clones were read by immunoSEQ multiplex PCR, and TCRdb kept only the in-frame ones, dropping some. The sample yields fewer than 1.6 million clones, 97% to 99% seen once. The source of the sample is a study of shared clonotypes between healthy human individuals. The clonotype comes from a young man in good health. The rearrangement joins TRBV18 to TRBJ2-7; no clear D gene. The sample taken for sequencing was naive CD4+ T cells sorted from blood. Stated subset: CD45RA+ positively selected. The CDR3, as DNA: TGTGCCAGCTCAACCGGCCCGGGCTACGAGCAGTACTTC. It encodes CASSTGPGYEQYF.